The 24 T cell receptor beta chains below come from one sample, sequenced in a study of blood T cell repertoires in COVID-19. Only in-frame clones appear in the TCRdb table, and some are missing; sequencing was by immunoSEQ multiplex PCR. Of 280,000 or so clones in the sample, approximately 91% are singletons; the top ten hold 9% to 9.5%. The specimen sequenced was peripheral blood. The receptors come from a man between 18 and 29 years old with active or convalescent COVID-19.

The V call is TRBV27, the J call TRBJ1-6, with D possibly being TRBD1 (6 bases). The CDR3 runs to 15 residues. V lost 3 bases and J 9 bases, leaving 15 bases between the germline ends. Looked up from germline, CDR1 is MNHEY and CDR2 is SMNVEV (reference sequence). CDR3 coding DNA: TGTGCCAGCAGTTTCAGACAGGAGGTCGGTTCACCCCTCCACTTT. This codes for CASSFRQEVGSPLHF.

This chain joins TRBV2 and TRBJ1-2; D uncertain. Germline V gene data show CDR1 as SNHLY and CDR2 as FYNNEI. Deletions cut 5 bases from V and 3 bases from J, with 4 bases between. The CDR3 is made up of 11 amino acids. The CDR3 sequence is CASSRDYGYTF. As DNA, the CDR3 is TGTGCCAGCAGTCGGGACTATGGCTACACCTTC. Full variable domain (missing parts from reference TRBV2 and TRBJ1-2): EPEVTQTPSHQVTQMGQEVILRCVPISNHLYFYWYRQILGQKVEFLVSFYNNEISEKSEIFDDQFSVERPDGSNFTLKIRSTKLEDSAMYFCASSRDYGYTFGSGTRLTVV.

The chain links TRBV5-1 to TRBJ2-5, with D perhaps TRBD2 (5 bases). V lost 0 bases and J 1 base, leaving 7 bases between the germline ends. Germline lookup yields CDR1 SGHRS and CDR2 YFSETQ. CDR3 size: 14 residues. CDR3 sequence reads: CASSLVEAQETQYF. CDR3 bases: TGCGCCAGCAGCTTGGTGGAGGCCCAAGAGACCCAGTACTTC.

The gene calls are TRBV4-1 and TRBJ1-3, with D tentatively TRBD1 (5 bases). The V gene lost 1 base and the J gene lost 0 bases, with 10 bases spanning the gap. The CDR3 has 16 amino acids. Looked up from germline, CDR1 is MGHRA and CDR2 is YSYEKL. The CDR3 region has the DNA TGCGCCAGCAGCCAAGTCATGGGGCGCTCTGGAAACACCATATATTTT. Translation gives CASSQVMGRSGNTIYF.

This clone was seen only once. The chain joins TRBV2 to TRBJ1-6; 9 bases match TRBD1. Per the germline V gene, CDR1 is SNHLY and CDR2 is FYNNEI. The CDR3 totals 16 residues. With 6 bases clipped from V and 7 bases from J, the junction kept 10 bases outside the gene matches. CDR3 nucleotides: TGTGCCAGCAGCAGAGAGGGACAGGGAAGCAATTCACCCCTCCACTTT. Amino acids: CASSREGQGSNSPLHF.

J is TRBJ1-1 and V is TRBV19; D uncertain. The CDR3 totals 14 residues. Germline CDR1 and CDR2: LNHDA and SQIVND (reference sequence). The V end was cut by 0 bases, the J end by 4 bases, with 9 bases between. Written as DNA, the CDR3 is TGTGCCAGTAGTATAGATGGGAGACGCACTGAAGCTTTCTTT. It translates to CASSIDGRRTEAFF. Together with reference TRBV19 and TRBJ1-1, the CDR3 gives the full variable domain: DGGITQSPKYLFRKEGQNVTLSCEQNLNHDAMYWYRQDPGQGLRLIYYSQIVNDFQKGDIAEGYSVSREKKESFPLTVTSAQKNPTAFYLCASSIDGRRTEAFFGQGTRLTVV.

This clone was detected only once. V gene TRBV4-3 combines with J gene TRBJ1-2; D is undetermined. V was clipped by 0 bases and J by 0 bases, with 14 bases between them. Germline V gives CDR1 LGHNA, CDR2 YSLEER. This CDR3 is built from 17 residues. The CDR3 loop is CASSQDHRRPTNYGYTF. The DNA of the CDR3 is TGCGCCAGCAGCCAAGATCACCGCAGGCCAACTAACTATGGCTACACCTTC.

The chain uses TRBV19 and TRBJ1-1, with D tentatively TRBD1 (5 bases). CDR3 size: 14 residues. Trimming removed 4 bases at V and 1 base at J, with 10 bases between. The V gene's germline CDR1 is LNHDA and CDR2 SQIVND (reference sequence). The CDR3 coding sequence is TGTGCCAGTAGTAGAGGAGGGGAGAACACTGAAGCTTTCTTT. This gives the protein CASSRGGENTEAFF.

The DNA of the CDR3 is TGTGCCATCAGGCCTGGACAGGGCTACGAGCAGTACTTC. Amino acids: CAIRPGQGYEQYF. This chain links TRBV10-3 with TRBJ2-7, with 8 bases identical to TRBD1. Trimming at V came to 6 bases and at J to 3 bases, leaving 4 bases not matched to a gene. Germline V gene sequence: CDR1 ENHRY, CDR2 SYGVKD. This CDR3 region has 13 residues.

V usage is TRBV23-1 and J usage is TRBJ2-6; weak D call: TRBD1 (5 bases). TRBV23-1 is assigned to the ORF class and has an uncertain function. Trimming removed 5 bases from V and 2 bases from J, with 16 bases in between. This CDR3 region has 17 residues. The CDR3 loop is CASSDPPGYTGANVLTF. CDR3 nucleotide sequence: TGCGCCAGCAGTGATCCCCCAGGGTACACTGGGGCCAACGTCCTGACTTTC.

The chain has TRBV27 and TRBJ1-5; D unresolved. CDR1 MNHEY and CDR2 SMNVEV come from the germline V gene (reference sequence). The CDR3 totals 15 residues. The V end lost 7 bases, the J end lost 0 bases, and 13 bases lay between the germline ends. This chain's CDR3 is CASTLRGYSNQPQHF. The CDR3 DNA is TGTGCCAGCACCCTACGCGGTTATAGCAATCAGCCCCAGCATTTT.

The sample holds a few counts of this clone. This chain joins TRBV6-6 and TRBJ1-2; 10 bases agree with TRBD1. Germline loops: CDR1 MNHNY, CDR2 SVGAGI (reference sequence). The V and J ends lost 5 bases and 1 base, in that order; junction bases with no gene match: 13. The CDR3 runs 18 residues. CDR3 nucleotide sequence: TGTGCCAGCAGTCCGACCGCGGGACAGGGGATTTATAACTATGGCTACACCTTC. It specifies CASSPTAGQGIYNYGYTF.

The chain carries TRBV30 and TRBJ1-5; D ambiguous. The V gene's germline CDR1 is GTSNPN and CDR2 SVGIG (reference sequence). The CDR3 spans 12 residues. V lost 5 bases and J 0 bases, leaving 5 bases between the germline ends. CDR3 loop: CAWPCSNQPQHF. The CDR3 DNA sequence: TGTGCCTGGCCGTGTAGCAATCAGCCCCAGCATTTT.

There are a few counts of this clone. The chain couples TRBV4-1 to TRBJ1-6, with D possibly being TRBD1 (5 bases). With 3 bases removed from V and 9 bases from J, the gap between germline ends came to 21 bases. The CDR3 runs 17 residues. Per the germline V gene, CDR1 is MGHRA and CDR2 is YSYEKL. The CDR3 here is CASSQDPGFLSSSPLHF. In DNA, the CDR3 is TGCGCCAGCAGCCAGGATCCAGGGTTTTTGAGTAGTTCACCCCTCCACTTT.

The rearrangement uses TRBV7-8 and TRBJ1-2, with 10 nucleotides matching TRBD1. The germline CDR1 and CDR2 sequences are SGHVS and FQNEAQ. There are 16 residues in the CDR3. V lost 5 bases and J lost 4; bases outside the gene matches: 10. CDR3 amino acids: CASSRWDRGSPYGYTF. The CDR3 nucleotides are TGTGCCAGCAGCCGATGGGACAGGGGATCCCCCTATGGCTACACCTTC.

J is TRBJ1-6 and V is TRBV6-6, with D perhaps TRBD1 (6 bases). The germline V gene has CDR1 MNHNY and CDR2 SVGAGI (reference sequence). Trimming took 5 bases from V and 4 from J, leaving 18 bases between them. The CDR3 loop spans 17 amino acids. CDR3 nucleotides: TGTGCCAGCAGTCCCCAAGAACAGGGCAATTATAATTCACCCCTCCACTTT. It is translated as CASSPQEQGNYNSPLHF.

This clone came up once. This chain connects TRBV27 to TRBJ2-3, with no clear D. This CDR3 contains 15 residues. Germline V CDR1 and CDR2: MNHEY, SMNVEV (reference sequence). V was trimmed by 3 bases and J by 5 bases, leaving 15 bases between them. CDR3: CASSLENRLGDTQYF. The CDR3 nucleotides are TGTGCCAGCAGTTTGGAGAACCGTTTGGGAGATACGCAGTATTTT.

The CDR3 spells CASSEVTGGAGTGELFF. CDR3 DNA: TGTGCCAGCAGTGAAGTGACAGGGGGCGCCGGGACCGGGGAGCTGTTTTTT. V gene TRBV25-1 combines with J gene TRBJ2-2; 10 positions agree with TRBD1. CDR3 size: 17 residues. V lost 2 bases, J lost 5 bases, and 8 bases stayed unmatched. Germline CDR1 is MGHDK and CDR2 is SYGVNS.

The J gene is TRBJ1-1, the V gene TRBV19; D might be TRBD1 (6 bases). Germline V gene lookup returns CDR1 LNHDA and CDR2 SQIVND (reference sequence). The CDR3 covers 15 residues. Trimming removed 3 bases from V and 0 bases from J, with 11 bases in between. As DNA, the CDR3 is TGTGCCAGTAGTATTGGACAGTTACTGAACACTGAAGCTTTCTTT. Encoded protein: CASSIGQLLNTEAFF. The whole variable domain, remainder taken from reference TRBV19 and TRBJ1-1, is DGGITQSPKYLFRKEGQNVTLSCEQNLNHDAMYWYRQDPGQGLRLIYYSQIVNDFQKGDIAEGYSVSREKKESFPLTVTSAQKNPTAFYLCASSIGQLLNTEAFFGQGTRLTVV.

The V call is TRBV9, the J call TRBJ2-2, with a weak D call TRBD2 (6 bases). Germline CDR1 reads SGDLS; CDR2 reads YYNGEE. The CDR3 runs to 17 residues. Trimming pared 3 bases from V and 3 bases from J, leaving 18 bases between. In nucleotides, the CDR3 is TGTGCCAGCAGCGGAAGCGCCGGGACTTTATACACCGGGGAGCTGTTTTTT. Its translation: CASSGSAGTLYTGELFF.

The chain recombines TRBV3-1 (or the pseudogene TRBV3-2) with TRBJ1-1; 7 bases agree with TRBD1. This CDR3 is built from 15 residues. Germline CDR1 LGHDT, CDR2 YNNKEL (reference sequence). V was pared by 4 bases and J by 0 bases, with 5 bases of the junction left unmatched. CDR3 bases: TGTGCCAGCAGCCCCCAGACAGGGTTGAACACTGAAGCTTTCTTT. Its translation: CASSPQTGLNTEAFF.

The DNA of the CDR3 is TGTGCCAGCAGTTTTGCCACGCGAGAGACCCAGTACTTC. It is translated as CASSFATRETQYF. The chain employs TRBV12-3 or TRBV12-4 and TRBJ2-5; D unclear. This CDR3 region has 13 residues. Trimming shortened V by 3 bases and J by 4 bases, and 9 bases separated the two germline ends.

The chain uses TRBV7-2 and TRBJ1-5, with 7 bases fitting TRBD1. From germline, CDR1 is SGHTA and CDR2 FQGNSA. This CDR3 comprises 15 residues. V shed 4 bases and J 11 bases; nucleotides not matched to a gene: 14. In DNA, the CDR3 is TGTGCCAGCAGCTCCGGGACAGTCGAGCAAGGGGCCCAGCATTTT. This translates into CASSSGTVEQGAQHF.

This chain joins TRBV3-1 (or the pseudogene TRBV3-2) and TRBJ2-7, with 9 bases matching TRBD2. With V trimmed by 3 bases and J by 4 bases, 7 bases remained unmatched. From germline, CDR1 is LGHDT and CDR2 YNNKEL (reference sequence). The CDR3 spans 15 residues. The CDR3: CASSHVRGGRYEQYF. The CDR3 bases are TGTGCCAGCAGCCATGTGCGGGGGGGCCGGTACGAGCAGTACTTC.